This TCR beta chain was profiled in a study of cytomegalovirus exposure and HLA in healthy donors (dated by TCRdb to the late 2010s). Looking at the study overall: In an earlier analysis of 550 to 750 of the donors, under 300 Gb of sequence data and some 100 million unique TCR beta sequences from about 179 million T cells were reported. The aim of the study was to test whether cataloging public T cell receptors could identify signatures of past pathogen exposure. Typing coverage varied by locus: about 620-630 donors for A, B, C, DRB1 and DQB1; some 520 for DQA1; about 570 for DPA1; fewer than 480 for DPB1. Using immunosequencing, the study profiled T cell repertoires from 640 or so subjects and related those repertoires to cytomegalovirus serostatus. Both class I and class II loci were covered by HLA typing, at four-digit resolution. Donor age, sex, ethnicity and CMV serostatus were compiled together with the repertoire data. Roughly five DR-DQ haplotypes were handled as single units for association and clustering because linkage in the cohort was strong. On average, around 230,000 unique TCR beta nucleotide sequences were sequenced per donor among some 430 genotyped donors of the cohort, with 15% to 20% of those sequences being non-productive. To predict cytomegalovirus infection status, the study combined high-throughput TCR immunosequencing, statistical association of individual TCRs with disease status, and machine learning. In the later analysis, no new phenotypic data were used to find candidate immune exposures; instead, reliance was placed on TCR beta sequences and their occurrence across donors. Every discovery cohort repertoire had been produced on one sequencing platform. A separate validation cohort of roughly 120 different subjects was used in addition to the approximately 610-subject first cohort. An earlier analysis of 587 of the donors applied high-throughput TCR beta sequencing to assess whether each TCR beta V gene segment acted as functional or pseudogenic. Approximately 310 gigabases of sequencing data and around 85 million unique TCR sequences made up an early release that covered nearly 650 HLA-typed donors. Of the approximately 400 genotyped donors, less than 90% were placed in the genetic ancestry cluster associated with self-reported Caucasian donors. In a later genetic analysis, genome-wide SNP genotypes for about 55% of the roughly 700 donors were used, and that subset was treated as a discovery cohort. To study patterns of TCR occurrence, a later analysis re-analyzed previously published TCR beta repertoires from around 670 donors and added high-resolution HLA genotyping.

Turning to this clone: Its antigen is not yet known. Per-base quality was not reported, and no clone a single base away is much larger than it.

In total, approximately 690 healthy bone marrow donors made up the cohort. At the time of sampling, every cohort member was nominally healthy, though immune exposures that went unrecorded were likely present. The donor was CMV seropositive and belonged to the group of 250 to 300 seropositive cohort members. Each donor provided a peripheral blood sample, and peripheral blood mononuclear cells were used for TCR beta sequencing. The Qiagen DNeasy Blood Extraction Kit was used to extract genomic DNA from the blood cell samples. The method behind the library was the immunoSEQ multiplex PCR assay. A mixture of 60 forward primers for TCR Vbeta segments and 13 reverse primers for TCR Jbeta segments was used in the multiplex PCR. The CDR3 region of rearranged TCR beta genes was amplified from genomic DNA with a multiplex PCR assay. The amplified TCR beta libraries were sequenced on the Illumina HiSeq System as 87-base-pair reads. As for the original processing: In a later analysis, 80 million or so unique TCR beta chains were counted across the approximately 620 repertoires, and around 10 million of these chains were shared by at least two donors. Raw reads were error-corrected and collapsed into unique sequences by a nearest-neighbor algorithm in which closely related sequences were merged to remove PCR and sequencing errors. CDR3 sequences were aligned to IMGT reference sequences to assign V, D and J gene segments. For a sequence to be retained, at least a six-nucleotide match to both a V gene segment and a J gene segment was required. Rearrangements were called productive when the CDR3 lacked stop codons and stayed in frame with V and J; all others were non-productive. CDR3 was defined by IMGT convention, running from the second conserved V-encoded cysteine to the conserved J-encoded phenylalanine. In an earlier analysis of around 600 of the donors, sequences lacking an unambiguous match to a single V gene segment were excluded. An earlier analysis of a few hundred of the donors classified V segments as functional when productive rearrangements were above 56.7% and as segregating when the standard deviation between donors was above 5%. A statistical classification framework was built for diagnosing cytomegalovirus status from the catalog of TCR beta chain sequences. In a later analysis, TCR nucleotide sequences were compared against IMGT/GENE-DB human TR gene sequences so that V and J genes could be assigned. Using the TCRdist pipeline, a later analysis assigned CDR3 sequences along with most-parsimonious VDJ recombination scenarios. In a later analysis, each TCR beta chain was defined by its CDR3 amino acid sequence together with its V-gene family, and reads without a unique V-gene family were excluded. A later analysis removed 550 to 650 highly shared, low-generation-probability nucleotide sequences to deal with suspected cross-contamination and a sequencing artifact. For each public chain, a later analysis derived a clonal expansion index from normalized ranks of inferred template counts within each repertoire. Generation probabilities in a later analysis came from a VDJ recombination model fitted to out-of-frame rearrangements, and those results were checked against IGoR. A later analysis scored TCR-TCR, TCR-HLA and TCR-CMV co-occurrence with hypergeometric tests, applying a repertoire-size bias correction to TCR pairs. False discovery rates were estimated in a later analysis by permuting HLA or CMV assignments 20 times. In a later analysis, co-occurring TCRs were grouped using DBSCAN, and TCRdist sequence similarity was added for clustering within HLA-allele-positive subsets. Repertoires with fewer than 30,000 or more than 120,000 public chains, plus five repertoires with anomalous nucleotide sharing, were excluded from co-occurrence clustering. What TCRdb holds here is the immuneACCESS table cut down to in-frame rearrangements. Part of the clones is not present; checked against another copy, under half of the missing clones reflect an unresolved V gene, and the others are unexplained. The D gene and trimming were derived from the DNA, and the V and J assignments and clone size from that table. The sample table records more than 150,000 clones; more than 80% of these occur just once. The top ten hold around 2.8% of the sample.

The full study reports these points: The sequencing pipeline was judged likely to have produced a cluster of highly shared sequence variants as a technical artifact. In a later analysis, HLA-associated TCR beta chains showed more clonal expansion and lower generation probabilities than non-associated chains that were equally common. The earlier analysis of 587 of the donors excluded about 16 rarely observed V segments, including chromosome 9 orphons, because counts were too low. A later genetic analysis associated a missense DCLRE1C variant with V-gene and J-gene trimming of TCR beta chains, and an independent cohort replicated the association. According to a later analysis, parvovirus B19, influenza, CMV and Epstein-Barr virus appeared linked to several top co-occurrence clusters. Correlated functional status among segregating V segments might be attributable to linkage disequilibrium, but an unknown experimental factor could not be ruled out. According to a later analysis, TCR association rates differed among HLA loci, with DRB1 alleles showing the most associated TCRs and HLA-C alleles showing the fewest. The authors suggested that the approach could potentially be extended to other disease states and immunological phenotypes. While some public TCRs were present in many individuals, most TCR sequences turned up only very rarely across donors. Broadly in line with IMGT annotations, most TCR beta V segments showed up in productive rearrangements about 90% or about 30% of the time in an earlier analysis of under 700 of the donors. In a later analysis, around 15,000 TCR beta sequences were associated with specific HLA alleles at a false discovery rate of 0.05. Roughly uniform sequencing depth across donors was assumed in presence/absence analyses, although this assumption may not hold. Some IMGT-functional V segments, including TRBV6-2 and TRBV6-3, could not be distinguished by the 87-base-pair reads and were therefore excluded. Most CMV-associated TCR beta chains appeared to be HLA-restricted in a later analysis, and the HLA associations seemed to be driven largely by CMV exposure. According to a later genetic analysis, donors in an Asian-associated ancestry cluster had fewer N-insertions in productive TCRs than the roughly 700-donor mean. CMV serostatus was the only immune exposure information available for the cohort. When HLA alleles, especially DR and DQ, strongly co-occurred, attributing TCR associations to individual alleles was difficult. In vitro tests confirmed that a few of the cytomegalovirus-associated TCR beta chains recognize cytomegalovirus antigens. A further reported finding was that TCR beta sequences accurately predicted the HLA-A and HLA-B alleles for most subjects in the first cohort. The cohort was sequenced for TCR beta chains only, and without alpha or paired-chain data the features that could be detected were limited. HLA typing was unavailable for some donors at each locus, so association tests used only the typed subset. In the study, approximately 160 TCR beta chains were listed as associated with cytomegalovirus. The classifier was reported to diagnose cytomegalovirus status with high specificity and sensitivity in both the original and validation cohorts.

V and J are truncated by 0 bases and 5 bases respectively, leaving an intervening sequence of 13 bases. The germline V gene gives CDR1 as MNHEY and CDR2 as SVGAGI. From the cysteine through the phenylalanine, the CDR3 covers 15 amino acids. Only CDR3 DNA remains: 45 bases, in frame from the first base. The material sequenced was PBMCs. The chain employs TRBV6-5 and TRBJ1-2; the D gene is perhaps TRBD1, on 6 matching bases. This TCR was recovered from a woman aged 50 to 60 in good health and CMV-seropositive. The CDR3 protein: CASSYSPTTGYGYTF. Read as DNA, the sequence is TGTGCCAGCAGTTACTCGCCCACAACAGGGTATGGCTACACCTTC.